The 5 T cell receptor beta chains listed next were all sequenced from one sample in a study of T cell responses to AZD1222 COVID-19 vaccine. Assay: immunoSEQ multiplex PCR; the TCRdb copy retains only in-frame clones and omits some. The table shows more than 95,000 clones, with 90% to 95% occurring only once. The material sequenced was peripheral blood, taken on day 0 of AZD1222 vaccination. The origin of the receptors is an adult in good health.

This chain uses TRBV7-9 with TRBJ1-4; tentatively, D is TRBD1 (6 bases). This CDR3 is 15 amino acids long. V was pared by 7 bases and J by 5 bases, with 17 bases between. Germline CDR1 SEHNR, CDR2 FQNEAQ (reference sequence). This CDR3 reads CASTRNTGINEKLFF. DNA of the CDR3: TGTGCCAGCACGCGGAACACAGGGATAAATGAAAAACTGTTTTTT.

The V call is TRBV28, the J call TRBJ2-4; tentatively, D is TRBD1 (5 bases). The CDR3 is made up of 15 amino acids. Germline loops: CDR1 MDHEN, CDR2 SYDVKM. The ends were cut back, 4 bases at V and 0 bases at J, with 10 bases in the middle. The CDR3, as DNA: TGTGCCAGCAGTTCGACAGCTGTAGCCAAAAACATTCAGTACTTC. As protein: CASSSTAVAKNIQYF.

V usage is TRBV28 and J usage is TRBJ1-3; D not resolved. Trimming shortened V by 6 bases and J by 0 bases, and 12 bases separated the two germline ends. Germline CDR1 is MDHEN and CDR2 is SYDVKM. The CDR3 contains 15 residues. CDR3 amino acids: CASRRPVGSGNTIYF. The CDR3 region has the DNA TGTGCCAGCAGGCGACCAGTGGGCTCTGGAAACACCATATATTTT.

As concerns this clone: The junction shows a germline mismatch at one end, possibly a read error. The chain is built from TRBV6-1 and TRBJ2-1; D not certain. Germline V lookup: CDR1 MNHNS, CDR2 SASEGT. The length of the CDR3 is 17 residues. The CDR3 is CASSGSMMVGSYSEQFF. CDR3 sequence (DNA): TGTGCCAGCAGTGGGAGCATGATGGTCGGCTCCTACAGTGAGCAGTTCTTC.

V gene TRBV19 combines with J gene TRBJ2-7, with unresolved D. The V and J ends lost 4 bases and 6 bases respectively, with 10 bases between them. Germline-derived CDR1 and CDR2 are LNHDA and SQIVND (reference sequence). This CDR3 contains 12 residues. The CDR3 region has the DNA TGTGCCAGTAGTACCGGTGGTATCGAGCAGTACTTC. Amino acids: CASSTGGIEQYF.